This TCR beta chain was observed in a study of blood T cell repertoires in COVID-19 (TCRdb year 2020). The study in broad terms: Samples covering the acute and convalescent phases of COVID-19 were provided by collaborators in the United States, Italy and Spain. HLA class I and class II types, where available, came from metadata supplied by the sample provider rather than from assay-based typing. Deeply sampled blood TCRbeta repertoires from subjects exposed to, actively infected with, or recovered from COVID-19 were included in the dataset. Samples came from the ongoing ImmuneRACE study (first 160 participants) plus 1,254 subjects from 6 global collaborators. The material from the prospective study consisted of cDNA or gDNA derived from T cells, B-cell-depleted T cells, or PBMCs. The repertoires were released in a freely available public database meant as a resource for research on the immune response to SARS-CoV-2. A de-identified subject ID, COVID-19 status, age in years and sex were almost always included in the sample metadata. Broader findings and caveats from the paper: Clinical and demographic metadata were provided uncurated, with the amount varying by source and participant.

In the case of this clone: The specificity of this receptor is unknown. No base quality values were provided; no much bigger clone lies one nucleotide off.

The collaborating institutions used their own protocols to collect whole blood in K2EDTA tubes. For TCRbeta analysis, collaborator samples were shipped as frozen whole blood, as isolated PBMCs, or as DNA extracted from either sample type. CDR3 length: 14 amino acids, cysteine to phenylalanine. The only DNA kept is the CDR3, 42 bases in frame from the first base. Cut back by 5 bases and 2 bases, the V and J ends lie 9 bases apart. Sequences KGHDR (CDR1) and SFDVKD (CDR2) are obtained from the germline V gene. The immunoSEQ Assay, a bias-controlled multiplex PCR, was used to amplify TCRbeta CDR3 regions from genomic DNA. The source study handled its data this way. The number of nucleated cells in each sample was estimated by amplification of reference gene primers within the assay. To quantify the absolute abundance of each unique TCRbeta CDR3 rearrangement, sequence reads were collapsed and filtered. For each sample, productive Simpson clonality was calculated by taking the square root of Simpson's diversity index across productive rearrangements. The immuneACCESS repertoire file appears here via TCRdb, limited to in-frame rearrangements. These files lack a portion of the clones; in checked studies, under half of the deficit traces to unresolved V genes, and the cause of the others is not known. V and J calls and clone size come straight from that table; D and trimming were deduced from the DNA. The sample table holds 55,000 to 75,000 clones, of which around 80% were seen once. Jointly, the top ten make up 9.7% of the sample.

This receptor was taken from a human donor in a cohort sampled during active COVID-19. The chain links TRBV24-1 with TRBJ1-5; no D segment can be confidently identified. Material for sequencing was peripheral blood. The nucleotides are TGTGCCACCAGTGGAGGGAACCGCAATCAGCCCCAGCATTTT. The encoded protein is CATSGGNRNQPQHF.